This T cell receptor beta chain was obtained from a study of personalized T cell therapy for brain tumors (dated by TCRdb to the early 2020s). Concerning the study at large: The study detected tumor-restricted peptides by means of a proteogenomic approach joining DNA/RNA sequencing of tumors to proteomic analysis by mass spectrometry.

Ficoll density gradient centrifugation was used to isolate PBMCs, and the adherent monocytes were then differentiated into dendritic cells using IL-4 and GM-CSF. Peptide-loaded DCs were irradiated and co-cultured with non-adherent cells at a 1:10 ratio, and on day 7 the proliferating cells were restimulated with fresh peptide-loaded DCs. The culture cytokines were IL-6, IL-7, IL-12 and IL-15 for the first stimulation, IL-7 plus IL-2 for the second stimulation, and IL-2 alone for the third stimulation. The expanded cells used for TCR sequencing were cryopreserved before use. A word on this clone: The target of this receptor is not known. No per-base quality is available; no much larger clone lies one base away.

An RNeasy Mini Kit was used to extract RNA from the peptide-stimulated T cells, and that RNA served as input for TCR beta CDR3 sequencing. The immunoSEQ platform was used at survey-level resolution to carry out TCR Vbeta CDR3 sequencing. The original pipeline was this. Sequence results were analyzed and compiled with immunoSEQ ANALYZER v3.0. TCRdb holds this immuneACCESS table with in-frame rearrangements only. Some clones are missing; in checked studies, unresolved V genes explain under half, and the rest has no known cause. The V and J calls and clone size were taken over from that table, and D and trimming were inferred from the DNA. Present in this sample are roughly 2,000 clones, less than 25% of which were seen just once. Just under 45% of the sample is held by the ten biggest clonotypes. Cut back by 1 base and 4 bases, the V and J ends lie 5 bases apart. Its CDR3 holds 12 amino acids, cysteine through phenylalanine. Just the 36-base CDR3 DNA is kept, in frame starting at base 1. For CDR1 and CDR2, the germline V gene (reference sequence) lists LGHDT and YNNKEL.

This TCR came from a human donor with medulloblastoma. Here the chain combines TRBV3-1 (or the pseudogene TRBV3-2) and TRBJ2-7; the D gene is not confidently resolved. The sequencing sample was made of a T cell product expanded with peptides in culture. The sequenced DNA is TGTGCCAGCAGCCAAGGGCGATACGAGCAGTACTTC. Its coded protein is CASSQGRYEQYF.